Listed here are 28 T cell receptor beta chains from one sample, sequenced in a study of blood T cell repertoires in COVID-19 (dated by TCRdb to the early 2020s). The method was the immunoSEQ multiplex PCR assay. TCRdb retrieved this table from immuneACCESS and kept in-frame rearrangements only. Not all clones are present; in checked studies, unresolved V genes account for under half, and no reason is known for the remainder. The sample table lists about 410,000 clones, 89% of them with a count of one. The ten biggest clones cover around 1.5% of the sample. Sample: peripheral blood. The source of these receptors is a woman aged 40-49 years with COVID-19, enrolled during active disease.

The chain is built from TRBV4-3 and TRBJ1-2; tentatively, D is TRBD1 (5 bases). The CDR3 runs to 14 residues. CDR1 is LGHNA, CDR2 YSLEER, per germline. Between the trimmed V and J ends, which lost 4 bases and 4 bases, there was a span of 13 bases. CDR3 nucleotides: TGCGCCAGCAGCCGCACGGGGGTGGCCTATGGCTACACCTTC. Amino acid sequence: CASSRTGVAYGYTF.

This clone came up a few times. V is TRBV27 and J is TRBJ1-4; D might be TRBD1 (5 bases). Germline V gives CDR1 MNHEY, CDR2 SMNVEV (reference sequence). The CDR3 consists of 17 residues. The V end was cut by 5 bases, the J end by 4 bases, with 20 bases between. CDR3 bases: TGTGCCAGCAGTCTAACCCCTCTCACGACAGTTAATGAAAAACTGTTTTTT. This encodes CASSLTPLTTVNEKLFF.

V gene TRBV6-1 combines with J gene TRBJ2-1; the D gene is possibly TRBD1 (7 bases). The CDR3 loop spans 16 amino acids. Looked up from germline, CDR1 is MNHNS and CDR2 is SASEGT. The germline V and J ends were trimmed by 3 bases and 8 bases, with 20 bases remaining between them. As DNA, the CDR3 is TGTGCCAGCAGTGACAGGGGGAGGTCCCCCCGGGATGAGCAGTTCTTC. Its translation is CASSDRGRSPRDEQFF.

This chain links TRBV5-1 with TRBJ2-7; 14 bases fit TRBD2. This CDR3 region has 14 residues. Trimming at V came to 5 bases and at J to 5 bases, leaving 3 bases not matched to a gene. Per the germline V gene, CDR1 is SGHRS and CDR2 is YFSETQ. CDR3 nucleotide sequence: TGCGCCAGCAGGACTAGCGGGAGGGCCCACGAGCAGTACTTC. It codes for CASRTSGRAHEQYF. The variable domain in full, completed from reference TRBV5-1 and TRBJ2-7, reads KAGVTQTPRYLIKTRGQQVTLSCSPISGHRSVSWYQQTPGQGLQFLFEYFSETQRNKGNFPGRFSGRQFSNSRSEMNVSTLELGDSALYLCASRTSGRAHEQYFGPGTRLTVT.

About this clone: The identical CDR3 is also encoded by other nucleotide sequences in the sample. The rearrangement links TRBV7-2 to TRBJ1-5; TRBD1 agrees at 9 bases. The germline V gene has CDR1 SGHTA and CDR2 FQGNSA. V lost 3 bases, J lost 4 bases, and 1 base stayed unmatched. The CDR3 is 14 residues long. CDR3 in amino acids: CASSLGTGNQPQHF. The CDR3 DNA is TGTGCCAGCAGCTTGGGGACAGGGAATCAGCCCCAGCATTTT.

CDR3 residues: CASSLDLLAGGRDEQFF. The CDR3 DNA reads as TGTGCCAGCAGCTTGGACCTCCTGGCGGGAGGGCGTGATGAGCAGTTCTTC. V is TRBV5-6 and J is TRBJ2-1, with 9 bases lining up with TRBD2. The V and J ends lost 0 bases and 8 bases, in that order; junction bases with no gene match: 12. The CDR3 extends over 17 amino acids. The germline V gene encodes CDR1 SGHDT and CDR2 YYEEEE.

The chain uses TRBV6-2 or TRBV6-3 and TRBJ2-6, with a possible D match to TRBD2 (6 bases). CDR3 size: 17 residues. The V and J ends lost 2 bases and 1 base respectively, with 12 bases between them. The V gene's germline CDR1 is MNHEY and CDR2 SVGEGT. Here the CDR3 reads CASSYAGRTSGANVLTF. In nucleotides, the CDR3 is TGTGCCAGCAGTTACGCGGGACGCACATCTGGGGCCAACGTCCTGACTTTC.

The V and J genes are TRBV6-6 and TRBJ2-1; TRBD1 agrees at 8 bases. The germline V gene encodes CDR1 MNHNY and CDR2 SVGAGI (reference sequence). This CDR3 is built from 15 residues. V trimming: 4 bases; J trimming: 7 bases; junction bases outside the gene matches: 9. The CDR3, as DNA: TGTGCCAGCAGTTCCCGACAGGGGATCGGGAATGAGCAGTTCTTC. It translates to CASSSRQGIGNEQFF.

This clone has a single count. The J gene is TRBJ1-5, the V gene TRBV28, with no clear D. Germline assignment: CDR1 MDHEN and CDR2 SYDVKM. The CDR3 length is 15 residues. The germline V and J ends were trimmed by 3 bases and 6 bases, with 15 bases remaining between them. The CDR3 coding sequence is TGTGCCAGCAGTTTCTCCTTTGGAGGCGGTCAGCCCCAGCATTTT. It encodes CASSFSFGGGQPQHF.

The DNA for the CDR3 is TGCGCCAGCAGCTCGACAGACGGGTATGGCTACACCTTC. The encoded protein is CASSSTDGYGYTF. This chain connects TRBV5-1 to TRBJ1-2, with D perhaps matching TRBD1 (5 bases). The CDR3 spans 13 residues. V shed 3 bases and J shed 5 bases, with 11 bases lying between them. Germline CDR1 SGHRS, CDR2 YFSETQ.

The chain uses TRBV5-5 and TRBJ1-3, with a weak D call TRBD1 (5 bases). The CDR3 totals 17 residues. Germline CDR1 SGHKS, CDR2 YYEKEE (reference sequence). Between the trimmed V and J ends, which lost 3 bases and 0 bases, there was a span of 16 bases. DNA for the CDR3: TGTGCCAGCAGCTACTCCGGCACAGGTGCCTCTGGAAACACCATATATTTT. Translated: CASSYSGTGASGNTIYF.

This clone appeared once. V is TRBV5-1 and J is TRBJ2-5; TRBD2 matches at 7 bases. The CDR3 is 14 amino acids. Per the germline V gene, CDR1 is SGHRS and CDR2 is YFSETQ. V was clipped by 4 bases and J by 2 bases; unmatched bases: 5. Here the CDR3 reads CASSGGDSQETQYF. CDR3 DNA: TGCGCCAGCAGCGGGGGGGACTCTCAAGAGACCCAGTACTTC.

The rearrangement uses TRBV27 and TRBJ1-1, with D perhaps TRBD1 (5 bases). This CDR3 contains 13 residues. Deletions cut 5 bases from V and 8 bases from J, with 15 bases between. CDR1 is MNHEY and CDR2 is SMNVEV in the germline V gene (reference sequence). CDR3 in DNA: TGTGCCAGCAGTCCGGGACTTTCGCCCGAAGCTTTCTTT. It encodes CASSPGLSPEAFF.

J is TRBJ2-7 and V is TRBV5-5, with 12 bases lining up with TRBD2. Losses at the gene ends were 0 bases for V and 0 bases for J; bases not matched to a gene: 10. The CDR3 totals 19 residues. CDR1 SGHKS and CDR2 YYEKEE come from the germline V gene (reference sequence). The chain's CDR3 is CASSLGPPTSGGTSYEQYF. The CDR3 nucleotides read TGTGCCAGCAGCTTGGGGCCCCCTACTAGCGGGGGGACCTCCTACGAGCAGTACTTC. The full variable domain, rest sourced from reference TRBV5-5 and TRBJ2-7, is DAGVTQSPTHLIKTRGQQVTLRCSPISGHKSVSWYQQVLGQGPQFIFQYYEKEERGRGNFPDRFSARQFPNYSSELNVNALLLGDSALYLCASSLGPPTSGGTSYEQYFGPGTRLTVT.

The chain carries TRBV27 and TRBJ2-7; D is possibly TRBD1 (6 bases). The CDR3 has 13 residues. CDR1 MNHEY and CDR2 SMNVEV come from the germline V gene (reference sequence). V gave up 5 bases and J gave up 7 bases, with 15 bases separating them. CDR3 in amino acids: CASSPTGWLEQYF. CDR3 in DNA: TGTGCCAGCAGTCCGACAGGCTGGTTGGAGCAGTACTTC.

The rearrangement links TRBV7-9 to TRBJ2-3; D not certain. In germline, CDR1 is SEHNR, CDR2 FQNEAQ (reference sequence). This CDR3 has 15 amino acids. The germline V and J ends were trimmed by 1 base and 3 bases, with 11 bases remaining between them. The CDR3 spells CASSLDQRLTDTQYF. The CDR3 DNA follows: TGTGCCAGCAGCTTAGATCAGAGGTTGACAGATACGCAGTATTTT.

This clone occurred a few times. J is TRBJ2-7 and V is TRBV9, with D perhaps TRBD2 (5 bases). In germline, CDR1 is SGDLS, CDR2 YYNGEE. The CDR3 is made up of 14 amino acids. V lost 0 bases and J 3 bases, leaving 10 bases between the germline ends. CDR3 amino acids: CASSVAGSDYEQYF. CDR3 nucleotide sequence: TGTGCCAGCAGCGTAGCGGGGTCCGACTACGAGCAGTACTTC.

V is TRBV6-5 and J is TRBJ2-3; the match to TRBD1 covers 9 bases. V trimming: 7 bases; J trimming: 6 bases; junction bases outside the gene matches: 11. CDR3 length: 15 amino acids. Germline CDR1 MNHEY, CDR2 SVGAGI. The CDR3 protein is CASTRWGQGLDTQYF. The CDR3 DNA sequence: TGTGCCAGCACCAGGTGGGGACAGGGCCTGGATACGCAGTATTTT.

The V call is TRBV7-9, the J call TRBJ1-4, with D perhaps matching TRBD1 (5 bases). Germline V lookup: CDR1 SEHNR, CDR2 FQNEAQ (reference sequence). Trimming left V 4 bases short and J 4 bases short, with 13 bases between. The CDR3 spans 15 residues. The CDR3: CASSSDRSFNEKLFF. The CDR3 nucleotides read TGTGCCAGCAGCTCTGACAGATCCTTTAATGAAAAACTGTTTTTT. Filled out from reference TRBV7-9 and TRBJ1-4, the complete variable domain reads DTGVSQNPRHKITKRGQNVTFRCDPISEHNRLYWYRQTLGQGPEFLTYFQNEAQLEKSRLLSDRFSAERPKGSFSTLEIQRTEQGDSAMYLCASSSDRSFNEKLFFGSGTQLSVL.

The chain employs TRBV6-2 or TRBV6-3 and TRBJ1-1, with D perhaps matching TRBD1 (5 bases). The CDR3 totals 14 residues. Germline V gene data show CDR1 as MNHEY and CDR2 as SVGEGT. The ends were cut back, 6 bases at V and 5 bases at J, with 16 bases in the middle. DNA of the CDR3: TGTGCCAGCAGCCCCTCGCGGGGGAAAACTGAAGCTTTCTTT. It is translated as CASSPSRGKTEAFF.

The gene calls are TRBV6-2 or TRBV6-3 and TRBJ2-5, with 12 bases identical to TRBD2. V shed 4 bases and J 5 bases; nucleotides not matched to a gene: 5. The length of the CDR3 is 15 residues. Germline loops: CDR1 MNHEY, CDR2 SVGEGT. CDR3 in amino acids: CASSFRLAGVETQYF. The CDR3, as DNA: TGTGCCAGCAGTTTCAGACTAGCGGGAGTGGAGACCCAGTACTTC.

This chain links TRBV5-1 with TRBJ1-5, with D unresolved. This CDR3 is built from 15 residues. Trimming stripped 0 bases from V and 6 bases from J, with 13 bases between. Germline loops: CDR1 SGHRS, CDR2 YFSETQ. The CDR3 DNA is TGCGCCAGCAGCTTGGGGCCCGTAGGAGGTCAGCCCCAGCATTTT. Translation: CASSLGPVGGQPQHF. The variable domain in full, completed from reference TRBV5-1 and TRBJ1-5, reads KAGVTQTPRYLIKTRGQQVTLSCSPISGHRSVSWYQQTPGQGLQFLFEYFSETQRNKGNFPGRFSGRQFSNSRSEMNVSTLELGDSALYLCASSLGPVGGQPQHFGDGTRLSIL.

This chain links TRBV6-2 or TRBV6-3 with TRBJ2-3; no firm D call. The V end was cut by 2 bases, the J end by 6 bases, with 6 bases between. The CDR3 has 12 residues. Germline V gene data show CDR1 as MNHEY and CDR2 as SVGEGT. CDR3 loop: CASSYVRDTQYF. As DNA, the CDR3 is TGTGCCAGCAGTTACGTCAGGGATACGCAGTATTTT.

Written as DNA, the CDR3 is TGCAGTGCTAGTCTTACGGACAGGGCGGAGACCCAGTACTTC. Protein: CSASLTDRAETQYF. The chain carries TRBV20-1 and TRBJ2-5; 8 nucleotides line up with TRBD1. This CDR3 has 14 residues. The trim removed 3 bases at V and 5 bases at J, leaving 8 bases unmatched. Germline-derived CDR1 and CDR2 are DFQATT and SNEGSKA (reference sequence).

CDR3 sequence reads: CASSLERLSGAFF. As DNA, the CDR3 is TGTGCCAGCAGCTTAGAGCGGCTATCTGGGGCTTTCTTT. The chain is built from TRBV7-2 and TRBJ1-1; D not certain. CDR3 size: 13 residues. CDR1 SGHTA and CDR2 FQGNSA come from the germline V gene. Deletions cut 1 base from V and 11 bases from J, with 14 bases between.

The chain joins TRBV29-1 to TRBJ1-1; D is possibly TRBD1 (6 bases). The germline gives CDR1 SQVTM, CDR2 ANQGSEA. This CDR3 spans 10 amino acids. The V gene lost 6 bases and the J gene lost 5 bases, with 7 bases spanning the gap. This CDR3 is CSVRGTEAFF. The CDR3 region has the DNA TGCAGCGTCAGGGGAACTGAAGCTTTCTTT.

Notes on this clone: The CDR3 ends on some other residue instead of the conserved phenylalanine or tryptophan, so this is likely a read error. This chain uses TRBV6-2 or TRBV6-3 with TRBJ1-6, with TRBD1 identical over 8 bases. CDR1 and CDR2 from the germline V gene are MNHEY and SVGEGT. J lost 8 bases, V lost 0 bases, and 9 bases had no gene match. The CDR3 is 17 residues long. Written as DNA, the CDR3 is TGTGCCAGCAGTTACTCTCCCCCGGGGACAGGCCATTCACCCCTCCACCTT. The encoded protein is CASSYSPPGTGHSPLHL.

V usage is TRBV28 and J usage is TRBJ1-5; a possible D gene is TRBD1 (5 bases). The CDR3 is made up of 15 amino acids. With 7 bases removed from V and 2 bases from J, the gap between germline ends came to 15 bases. Germline CDR1 reads MDHEN; CDR2 reads SYDVKM. The CDR3 loop is CASIAGLRGNQPQHF. CDR3 sequence (DNA): TGTGCCAGCATCGCGGGACTGCGGGGCAATCAGCCCCAGCATTTT.